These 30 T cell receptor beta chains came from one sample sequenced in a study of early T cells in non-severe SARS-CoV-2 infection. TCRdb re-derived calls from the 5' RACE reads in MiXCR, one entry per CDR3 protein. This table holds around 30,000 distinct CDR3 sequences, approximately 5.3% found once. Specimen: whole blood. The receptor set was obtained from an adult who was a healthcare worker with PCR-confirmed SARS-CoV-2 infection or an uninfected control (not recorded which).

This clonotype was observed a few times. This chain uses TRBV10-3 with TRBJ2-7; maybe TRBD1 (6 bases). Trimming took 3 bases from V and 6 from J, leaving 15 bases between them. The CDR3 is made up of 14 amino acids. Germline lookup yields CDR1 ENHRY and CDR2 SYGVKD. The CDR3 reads CAISERDINSEQYF. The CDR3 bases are TGTGCCATCAGTGAACGGGACATAAATTCCGAGCAGTACTTC.

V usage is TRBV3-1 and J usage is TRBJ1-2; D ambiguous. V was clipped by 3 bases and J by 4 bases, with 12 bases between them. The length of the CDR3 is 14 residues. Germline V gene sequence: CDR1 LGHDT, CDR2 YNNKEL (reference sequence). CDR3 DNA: TGTGCCAGCAGCCACCGGCAATCCGGCTATGGCTACACCTTC. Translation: CASSHRQSGYGYTF. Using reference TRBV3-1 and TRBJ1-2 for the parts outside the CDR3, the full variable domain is DTAVSQTPKYLVTQMGNDKSIKCEQNLGHDTMYWYKQDSKKFLKIMFSYNNKELIINETVPNRFSPKSPDKAHLNLHINSLELGDSAVYFCASSHRQSGYGYTFGSGTRLTVV.

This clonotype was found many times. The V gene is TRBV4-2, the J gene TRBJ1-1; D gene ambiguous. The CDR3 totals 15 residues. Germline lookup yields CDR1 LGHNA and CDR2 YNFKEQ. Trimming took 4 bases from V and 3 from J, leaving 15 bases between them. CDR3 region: CASSLLRELDTEAFF. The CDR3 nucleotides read TGTGCCAGCAGCCTACTAAGGGAGTTGGACACTGAAGCTTTCTTT.

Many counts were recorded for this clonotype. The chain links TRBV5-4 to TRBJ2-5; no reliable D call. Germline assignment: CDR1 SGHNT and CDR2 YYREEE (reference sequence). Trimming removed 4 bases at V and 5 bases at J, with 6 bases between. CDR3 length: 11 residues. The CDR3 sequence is CASSAGETQYF. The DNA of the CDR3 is TGTGCCAGCAGCGCCGGCGAGACCCAGTACTTC. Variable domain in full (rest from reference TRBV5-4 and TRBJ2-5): ETGVTQSPTHLIKTRGQQVTLRCSSQSGHNTVSWYQQALGQGPQFIFQYYREEENGRGNFPPRFSGLQFPNYSSELNVNALELDDSALYLCASSAGETQYFGPGTRLLVL.

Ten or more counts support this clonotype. This CDR3 reads CSARDLRSPNSPLHF. CDR3 DNA sequence: TGCAGTGCTAGAGATCTACGATCACCAAATTCACCCCTCCACTTT. V usage is TRBV20-1 and J usage is TRBJ1-6, with D hard to call. Germline V lookup: CDR1 DFQATT, CDR2 SNEGSKA (reference sequence). The CDR3 totals 15 residues. V dropped 0 bases and J dropped 7 bases, with 13 bases sitting between them.

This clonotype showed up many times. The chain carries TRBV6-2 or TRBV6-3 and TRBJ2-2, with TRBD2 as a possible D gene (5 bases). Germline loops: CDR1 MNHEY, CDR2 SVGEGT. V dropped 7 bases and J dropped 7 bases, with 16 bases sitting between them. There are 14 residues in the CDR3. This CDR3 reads CASTPRGEVGELFF. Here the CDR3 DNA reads TGTGCCAGCACCCCCCGGGGAGAGGTCGGGGAGCTGTTTTTT.

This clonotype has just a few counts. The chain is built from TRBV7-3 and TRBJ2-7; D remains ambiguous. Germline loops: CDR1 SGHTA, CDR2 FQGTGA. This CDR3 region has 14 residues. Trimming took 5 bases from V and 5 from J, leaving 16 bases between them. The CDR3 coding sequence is TGTGCCAGCAGCCCCACCGGGTTATCCAACGAGCAGTACTTC. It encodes CASSPTGLSNEQYF.

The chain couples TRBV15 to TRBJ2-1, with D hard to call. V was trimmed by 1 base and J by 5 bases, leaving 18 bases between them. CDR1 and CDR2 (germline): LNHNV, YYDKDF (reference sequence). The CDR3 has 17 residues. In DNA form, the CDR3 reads TGTGCCACCAGCAGAGTTTTGTGGCTTGGGGTAGACAATGAGCAGTTCTTC. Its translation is CATSRVLWLGVDNEQFF. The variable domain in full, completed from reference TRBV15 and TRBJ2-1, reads DAMVIQNPRYQVTQFGKPVTLSCSQTLNHNVMYWYQQKSSQAPKLLFHYYDKDFNNEADTPDNFQSRRPNTSFCFLDIRSPGLGDTAMYLCATSRVLWLGVDNEQFFGPGTRLTVL.

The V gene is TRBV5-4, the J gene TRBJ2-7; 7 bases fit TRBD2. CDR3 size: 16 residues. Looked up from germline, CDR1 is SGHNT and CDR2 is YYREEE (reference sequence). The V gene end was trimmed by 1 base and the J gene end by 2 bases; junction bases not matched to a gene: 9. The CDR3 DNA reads TGTGCCAGCAGCTTGACGGGAGGTTTAGTTACCTACGAGCAGTACTTC. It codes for CASSLTGGLVTYEQYF. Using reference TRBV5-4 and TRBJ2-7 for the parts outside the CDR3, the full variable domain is ETGVTQSPTHLIKTRGQQVTLRCSSQSGHNTVSWYQQALGQGPQFIFQYYREEENGRGNFPPRFSGLQFPNYSSELNVNALELDDSALYLCASSLTGGLVTYEQYFGPGTRLTVT.

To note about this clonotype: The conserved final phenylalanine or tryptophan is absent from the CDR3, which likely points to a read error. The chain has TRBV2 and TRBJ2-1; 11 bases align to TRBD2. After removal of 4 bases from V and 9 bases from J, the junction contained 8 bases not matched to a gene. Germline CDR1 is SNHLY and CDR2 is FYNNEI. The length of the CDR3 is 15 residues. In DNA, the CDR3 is TGTGCCAGCAGTGCTGAGGTAGCGGGAGGGGGTGAGCAGTTCTTA. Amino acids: CASSAEVAGGGEQFL.

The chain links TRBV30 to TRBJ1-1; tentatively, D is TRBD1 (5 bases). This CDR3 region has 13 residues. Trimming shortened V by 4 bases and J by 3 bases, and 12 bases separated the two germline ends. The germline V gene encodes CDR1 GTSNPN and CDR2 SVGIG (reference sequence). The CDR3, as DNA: TGTGCCTGGAAGTGGGGCCGTCACACTGAAGCTTTCTTT. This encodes CAWKWGRHTEAFF.

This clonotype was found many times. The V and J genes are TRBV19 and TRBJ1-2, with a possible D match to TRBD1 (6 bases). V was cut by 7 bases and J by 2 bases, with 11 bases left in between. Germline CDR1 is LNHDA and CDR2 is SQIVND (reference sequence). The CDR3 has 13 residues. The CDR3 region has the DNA TGTGCCAGTATCGGAAGGGGGAACTATGGCTACACCTTC. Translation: CASIGRGNYGYTF.

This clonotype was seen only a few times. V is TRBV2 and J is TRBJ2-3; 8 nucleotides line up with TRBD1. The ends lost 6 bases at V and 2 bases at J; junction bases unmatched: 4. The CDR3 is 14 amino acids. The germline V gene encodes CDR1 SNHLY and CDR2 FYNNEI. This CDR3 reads CASRDRVVTDTQYF. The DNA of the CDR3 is TGTGCCAGCAGGGACAGGGTGGTCACAGATACGCAGTATTTT.

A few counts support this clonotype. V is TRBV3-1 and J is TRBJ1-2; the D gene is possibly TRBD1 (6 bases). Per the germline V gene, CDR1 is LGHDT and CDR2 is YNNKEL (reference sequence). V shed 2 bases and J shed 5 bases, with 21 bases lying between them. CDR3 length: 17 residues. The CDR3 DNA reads TGTGCCAGCAGCCAAAACCCCCTAGGACAGCAACGATATGGCTACACCTTC. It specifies CASSQNPLGQQRYGYTF.

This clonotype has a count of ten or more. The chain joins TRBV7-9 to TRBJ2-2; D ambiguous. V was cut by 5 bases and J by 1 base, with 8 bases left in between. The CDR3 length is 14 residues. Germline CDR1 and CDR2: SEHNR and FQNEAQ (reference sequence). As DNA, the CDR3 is TGTGCCAGCAGCCGTCGAATGAACACCGGGGAGCTGTTTTTT. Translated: CASSRRMNTGELFF. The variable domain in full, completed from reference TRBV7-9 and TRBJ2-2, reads DTGVSQNPRHKITKRGQNVTFRCDPISEHNRLYWYRQTLGQGPEFLTYFQNEAQLEKSRLLSDRFSAERPKGSFSTLEIQRTEQGDSAMYLCASSRRMNTGELFFGEGSRLTVL.

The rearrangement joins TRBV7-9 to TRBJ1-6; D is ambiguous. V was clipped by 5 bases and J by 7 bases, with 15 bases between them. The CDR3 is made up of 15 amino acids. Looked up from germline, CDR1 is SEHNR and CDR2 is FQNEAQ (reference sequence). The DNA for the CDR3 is TGTGCCAGCAGCCCACATTCTGGGTCGAATTCACCCCTCCACTTT. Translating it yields CASSPHSGSNSPLHF.

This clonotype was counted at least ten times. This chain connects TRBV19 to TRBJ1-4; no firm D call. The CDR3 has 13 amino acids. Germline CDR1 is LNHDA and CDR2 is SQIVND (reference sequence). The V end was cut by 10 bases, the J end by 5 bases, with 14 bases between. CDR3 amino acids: CANYYLRNEKLFF. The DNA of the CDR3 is TGTGCCAACTACTACCTACGAAATGAAAAACTGTTTTTT.

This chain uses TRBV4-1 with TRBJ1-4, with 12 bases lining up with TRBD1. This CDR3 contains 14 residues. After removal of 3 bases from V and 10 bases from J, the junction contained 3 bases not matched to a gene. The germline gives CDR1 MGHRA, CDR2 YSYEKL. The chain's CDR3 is CASSQGTGGGKLFF. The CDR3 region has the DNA TGCGCCAGCAGCCAGGGGACAGGGGGCGGAAAACTGTTTTTT.

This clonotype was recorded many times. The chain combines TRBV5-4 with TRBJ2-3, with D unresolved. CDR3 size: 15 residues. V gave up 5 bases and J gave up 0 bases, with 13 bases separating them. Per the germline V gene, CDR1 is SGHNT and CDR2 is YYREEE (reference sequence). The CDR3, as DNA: TGTGCCAGCAGGCCAGCGCAAGCTAGCACAGATACGCAGTATTTT. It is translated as CASRPAQASTDTQYF.

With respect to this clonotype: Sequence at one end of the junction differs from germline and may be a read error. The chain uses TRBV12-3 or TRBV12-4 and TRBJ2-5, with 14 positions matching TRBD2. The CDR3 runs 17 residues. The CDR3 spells CASSLSEGLAGAETQYF. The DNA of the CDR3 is TGTGCCAGCAGCCTAAGCGAGGGACTAGCGGGAGCAGAGACCCAATACTTC.

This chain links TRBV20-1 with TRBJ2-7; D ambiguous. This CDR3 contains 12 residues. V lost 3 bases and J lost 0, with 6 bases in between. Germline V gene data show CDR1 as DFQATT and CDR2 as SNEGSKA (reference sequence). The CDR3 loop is CSARGRSYEQYF. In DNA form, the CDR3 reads TGCAGTGCTAGGGGTCGCTCCTACGAGCAGTACTTC.

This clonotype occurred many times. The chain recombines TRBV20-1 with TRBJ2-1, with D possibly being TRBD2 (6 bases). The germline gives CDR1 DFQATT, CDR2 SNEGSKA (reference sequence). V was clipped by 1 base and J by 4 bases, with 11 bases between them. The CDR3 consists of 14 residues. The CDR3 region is CSARAGELYNEQFF. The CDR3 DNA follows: TGCAGTGCTAGAGCGGGAGAGCTATACAATGAGCAGTTCTTC.

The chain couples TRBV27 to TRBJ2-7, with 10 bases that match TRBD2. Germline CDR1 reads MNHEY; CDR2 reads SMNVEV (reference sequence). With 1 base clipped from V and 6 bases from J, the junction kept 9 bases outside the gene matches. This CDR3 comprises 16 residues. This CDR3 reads CASSLWASGSPREQYF. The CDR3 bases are TGTGCCAGCAGTTTATGGGCTAGCGGGAGTCCTCGCGAGCAGTACTTC.

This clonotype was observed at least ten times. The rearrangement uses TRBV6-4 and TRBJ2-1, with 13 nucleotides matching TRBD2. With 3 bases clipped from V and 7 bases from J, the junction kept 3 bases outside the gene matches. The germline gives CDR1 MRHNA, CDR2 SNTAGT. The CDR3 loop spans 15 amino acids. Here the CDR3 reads CASSELAGGVNEQFF. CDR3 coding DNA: TGTGCCAGCAGTGAACTAGCGGGAGGGGTAAATGAGCAGTTCTTC.

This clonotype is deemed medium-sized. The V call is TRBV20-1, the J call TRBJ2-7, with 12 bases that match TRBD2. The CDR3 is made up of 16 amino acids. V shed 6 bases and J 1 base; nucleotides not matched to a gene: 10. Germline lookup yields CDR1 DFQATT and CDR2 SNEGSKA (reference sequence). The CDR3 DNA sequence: TGCAGTGCCCGCTCGGGACTAGCGGGTGTTTCCTACGAGCAGTACTTC. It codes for CSARSGLAGVSYEQYF.

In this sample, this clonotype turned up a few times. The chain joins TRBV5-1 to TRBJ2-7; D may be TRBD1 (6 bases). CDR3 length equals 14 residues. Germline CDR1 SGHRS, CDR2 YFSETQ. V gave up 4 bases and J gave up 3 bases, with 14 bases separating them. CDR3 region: CASSPGDEYYEQYF. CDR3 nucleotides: TGCGCCAGCAGCCCAGGGGACGAGTACTACGAGCAGTACTTC. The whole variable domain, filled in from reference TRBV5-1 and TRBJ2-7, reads KAGVTQTPRYLIKTRGQQVTLSCSPISGHRSVSWYQQTPGQGLQFLFEYFSETQRNKGNFPGRFSGRQFSNSRSEMNVSTLELGDSALYLCASSPGDEYYEQYFGPGTRLTVT.

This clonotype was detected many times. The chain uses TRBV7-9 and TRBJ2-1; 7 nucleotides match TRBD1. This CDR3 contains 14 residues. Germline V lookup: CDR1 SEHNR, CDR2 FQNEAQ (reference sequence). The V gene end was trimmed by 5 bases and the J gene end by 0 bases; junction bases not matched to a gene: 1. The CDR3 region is CASSRDSSYNEQFF. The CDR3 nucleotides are TGTGCCAGCAGCCGGGACAGCTCCTACAATGAGCAGTTCTTC.

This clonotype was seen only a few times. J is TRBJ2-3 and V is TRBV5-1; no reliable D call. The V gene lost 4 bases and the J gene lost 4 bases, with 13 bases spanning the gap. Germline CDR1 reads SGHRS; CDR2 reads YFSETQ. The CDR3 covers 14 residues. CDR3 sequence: CASSPPSRADTQYF. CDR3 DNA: TGCGCCAGCAGCCCCCCGTCCCGCGCAGATACGCAGTATTTT. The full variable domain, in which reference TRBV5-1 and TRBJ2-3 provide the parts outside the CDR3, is KAGVTQTPRYLIKTRGQQVTLSCSPISGHRSVSWYQQTPGQGLQFLFEYFSETQRNKGNFPGRFSGRQFSNSRSEMNVSTLELGDSALYLCASSPPSRADTQYFGPGTRLTVL.

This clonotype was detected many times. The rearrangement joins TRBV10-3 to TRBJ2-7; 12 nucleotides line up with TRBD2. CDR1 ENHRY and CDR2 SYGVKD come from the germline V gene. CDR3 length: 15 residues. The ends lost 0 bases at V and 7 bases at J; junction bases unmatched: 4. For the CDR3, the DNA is TGTGCCATCAGTGAGTCACTAGCGGGAGGAGGAGAGCAGTACTTC. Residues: CAISESLAGGGEQYF.

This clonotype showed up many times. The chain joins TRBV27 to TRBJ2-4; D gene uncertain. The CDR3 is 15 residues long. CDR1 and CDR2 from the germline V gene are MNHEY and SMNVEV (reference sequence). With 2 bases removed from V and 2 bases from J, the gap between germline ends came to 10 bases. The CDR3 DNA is TGTGCCAGCAGTTTACTTTGGGTGACCAAAAACATTCAGTACTTC. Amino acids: CASSLLWVTKNIQYF.